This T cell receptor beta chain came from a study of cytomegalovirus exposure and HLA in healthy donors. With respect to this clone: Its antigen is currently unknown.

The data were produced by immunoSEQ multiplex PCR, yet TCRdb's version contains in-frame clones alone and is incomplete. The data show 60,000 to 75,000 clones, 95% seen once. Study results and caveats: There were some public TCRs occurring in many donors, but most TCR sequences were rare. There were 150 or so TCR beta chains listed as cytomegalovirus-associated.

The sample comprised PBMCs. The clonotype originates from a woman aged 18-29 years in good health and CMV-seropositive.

CDR3 region: CASSIGVEPGELFF. The CDR3 DNA follows: TGTGCCAGTAGTATAGGTGTGGAGCCCGGGGAGCTGTTTTTT. The genes are TRBV19 and TRBJ2-2; D call uncertain. The CDR3 length is 14 residues. Germline CDR1 reads LNHDA; CDR2 reads SQIVND (reference sequence). V was cut by 1 base and J by 6 bases, with 9 bases left in between.